Each of the 5 T cell receptor beta chains below was sequenced from the same sample in a study of cytomegalovirus exposure and HLA in healthy donors. Profiling relied on immunoSEQ multiplex PCR, and the TCRdb table lists in-frame clones only, not all of them. The sample consists of roughly 330,000 clones, around 87% of them appearing once. Input material: PBMCs. These receptor sequences come from a young woman in good health and CMV-seropositive.

In this sample, this clone turned up a few times. The J gene is TRBJ1-4, the V gene TRBV7-6; 9 bases are shared with TRBD1. The CDR3 is 15 amino acids. Germline lookup yields CDR1 SGHVS and CDR2 FNYEAQ. Trimming removed 1 base from V and 6 bases from J; junction bases left unmatched: 3. The CDR3 nucleotides are TGTGCCAGCAGCTTAGGCCGGGACAGGGATGAAAAACTGTTTTTT. Its translation is CASSLGRDRDEKLFF.

This sequence joins TRBV4-2 and TRBJ2-3; D is ambiguous. Per germline, CDR1 LGHNA and CDR2 YNFKEQ. Trimming shortened V by 5 bases and J by 0 bases, and 12 bases separated the two germline ends. The CDR3 has 15 residues. CDR3 protein: CASSLGPTSTDTQYF. Written as DNA, the CDR3 is TGTGCCAGCAGCTTAGGACCAACTAGCACAGATACGCAGTATTTT.

J is TRBJ2-3 and V is TRBV6-4; D gene unclear. The CDR3 contains 14 residues. Germline values: CDR1 MRHNA, CDR2 SNTAGT. V lost 0 bases and J 1 base, leaving 5 bases between the germline ends. For the CDR3, the DNA is TGTGCCAGCAGTGACTCGGGCGGCACAGATACGCAGTATTTT. Protein product: CASSDSGGTDTQYF.

Turning to this clone: The same CDR3 arises from other DNA sequences in this sample as well. V gene TRBV28 combines with J gene TRBJ1-5, with D perhaps TRBD1 (5 bases). Trimming cost V 5 bases and J 1 base, with 9 bases left between them. Germline V gene lookup returns CDR1 MDHEN and CDR2 SYDVKM. This CDR3 spans 14 amino acids. In nucleotides, the CDR3 is TGTGCCAGCAGTCTCAGGGTAAGCAATCAGCCCCAGCATTTT. This encodes CASSLRVSNQPQHF.

The chain couples TRBV4-2 to TRBJ1-1; no clear D gene. The germline CDR1 and CDR2 sequences are LGHNA and YNFKEQ. CDR3 length equals 11 residues. Trimming removed 1 base from V and 9 bases from J, with 6 bases in between. The CDR3: CASSQGEQAFF. CDR3 coding DNA: TGTGCCAGCAGCCAAGGGGAACAAGCTTTCTTT.